Presented here are 7 T cell receptor beta chains from one specimen sequenced in a study of T cell responses to AZD1222 COVID-19 vaccine. Data came from immunoSEQ multiplex PCR; TCRdb stores just in-frame clones and leaves some out. Of about 130,000 clones listed, roughly 84% are singletons. Sequencing used peripheral blood, obtained on day 0 of AZD1222 vaccination. The receptors here all came from an adult in good health.

The chain combines TRBV5-1 with TRBJ1-3; D ambiguous. V dropped 0 bases and J dropped 4 bases, with 5 bases sitting between them. Per germline, CDR1 SGHRS and CDR2 YFSETQ. The CDR3 runs to 13 residues. The CDR3 reads CASSLDNGNTIYF. CDR3 bases: TGCGCCAGCAGCTTGGATAACGGAAACACCATATATTTT. Full variable domain (rest looked up from reference TRBV5-1 and TRBJ1-3): KAGVTQTPRYLIKTRGQQVTLSCSPISGHRSVSWYQQTPGQGLQFLFEYFSETQRNKGNFPGRFSGRQFSNSRSEMNVSTLELGDSALYLCASSLDNGNTIYFGEGSWLTVV.

The table lists this clone with a few counts. The genes are TRBV27 and TRBJ1-6, with unresolved D. CDR3 length equals 12 residues. CDR1 MNHEY and CDR2 SMNVEV come from the germline V gene (reference sequence). V was cut by 2 bases and J by 7 bases, with 3 bases left in between. In nucleotides, the CDR3 is TGTGCCAGCAGTTTAGGGAATTCACCCCTCCACTTT. Its protein is CASSLGNSPLHF.

The chain couples TRBV10-3 to TRBJ1-2; the match to TRBD1 covers 9 bases. V shed 4 bases, J shed 3 bases, and the junction held 0 bases outside the gene matches. Germline V gene sequence: CDR1 ENHRY, CDR2 SYGVKD. The CDR3 has 13 amino acids. The CDR3 DNA reads TGTGCCATCAGTGGACAGGGGGACTATGGCTACACCTTC. It encodes CAISGQGDYGYTF.

The CDR3 protein is CATSSPYGYTF. CDR3 DNA sequence: TGTGCCACCAGTAGCCCGTATGGCTACACCTTC. The chain recombines TRBV24-1 with TRBJ1-2; no reliable D call. This CDR3 contains 11 residues. The V gene lost 6 bases and the J gene lost 5 bases, with 6 bases spanning the gap. Per germline, CDR1 KGHDR and CDR2 SFDVKD.

The chain employs TRBV12-3 or TRBV12-4 and TRBJ2-7, with unresolved D. This CDR3 comprises 12 residues. Trimming left V 8 bases short and J 3 bases short, with 11 bases between. As DNA, the CDR3 is TGTGCCAGCGGGGTTTCCGACTACGAGCAGTACTTC. This encodes CASGVSDYEQYF.

The rearrangement uses TRBV7-9 and TRBJ2-3; 8 bases align to TRBD1. This CDR3 has 15 amino acids. Germline CDR1 SEHNR, CDR2 FQNEAQ (reference sequence). The V and J ends lost 1 base and 5 bases, in that order; junction bases with no gene match: 5. The CDR3 coding sequence is TGTGCCAGCAGCTTAGTTGCAGGGGGCTTAGATACGCAGTATTTT. It encodes CASSLVAGGLDTQYF.

The chain has TRBV6-5 and TRBJ1-2, with 9 bases matching TRBD1. The germline gives CDR1 MNHEY, CDR2 SVGAGI. The ends lost 4 bases at V and 8 bases at J; junction bases unmatched: 8. The CDR3 spans 14 residues. CDR3 residues: CASSSSGTGNGYTF. The CDR3 nucleotides read TGTGCCAGCAGTTCATCCGGGACAGGGAACGGCTACACCTTC.